This TCR beta chain originates from a study of blood T cell repertoires in COVID-19. Germline V gene sequence: CDR1 SGHAT, CDR2 FQDESV (reference sequence). The CDR3 contains 16 residues. V shed 0 bases and J 6 bases; nucleotides not matched to a gene: 7. Clones were read by immunoSEQ multiplex PCR, and TCRdb kept only the in-frame ones, dropping some. The table records about 350,000 clones, 88% of them present only once. This clonotype was obtained from a woman in her 30s who had been exposed to COVID-19. The chain employs TRBV11-1 and TRBJ2-3; 9 nucleotides align to TRBD2. Sample: PBMCs or T cells enriched from blood (not recorded which). The CDR3 region is CASSLAGREGLDTQYF. DNA for the CDR3: TGTGCCAGCAGCTTAGCCGGGCGGGAGGGTTTGGATACGCAGTATTTT.